This T cell receptor (beta chain) appears in the sequencing data of a study of blood T cell repertoires in COVID-19. Study overall: Specimens from acute and convalescent COVID-19 originated in the United States, Italy and Spain. T cells, B-cell-depleted T cells, or PBMCs supplied cDNA or gDNA.

The authors' processing: Nucleated cell counts were estimated from reference gene primer amplification. Assay: immunoSEQ multiplex PCR; the TCRdb copy retains only in-frame clones and omits some. That table gives V, J and clone size, and the DNA gave D and trimming. Of roughly 160,000 clones in the sample, about 88% were seen once. Germline V lookup: CDR1 SGHTA, CDR2 FQGTGA. V gave up 5 bases and J gave up 1 base; unmatched junction bases: 5. The CDR3 runs 15 residues. The sequenced sample consisted of peripheral blood. The clonotype originates from a man aged 60 to 69 with acute or convalescent COVID-19. The chain combines TRBV7-3 with TRBJ2-1; 7 nucleotides align to TRBD2. The CDR3, as DNA: TGTGCCAGCAGCCGCGGGAGAGGGTCCTACAATGAGCAGTTCTTC. This sequence encodes CASSRGRGSYNEQFF.